This T cell receptor beta chain came from a study of T cells after yellow fever vaccination. V lost 5 bases, J lost 7 bases, and 17 bases stayed unmatched. This CDR3 is 17 amino acids long. CDR1 is SEHNR and CDR2 is FQNEAQ in the germline V gene (reference sequence). This clonotype has only a few counts. MiXCR, run by TCRdb on the 5' RACE reads, gives a single entry per CDR3 protein. The data show approximately 120,000 distinct CDR3 sequences, about 15% seen once. The sample in question was CD8+ T cells sorted from PBMCs, obtained 5 days after the yellow fever booster vaccination. J is TRBJ1-5 and V is TRBV7-9, with 7 bases matching TRBD1. The sequence derives from a man aged 18 to 29 who received the YFV17D yellow fever vaccine. This CDR3 reads CASSHGRGRQGNQPQHF. CDR3 sequence (DNA): TGTGCCAGCAGCCACGGGAGGGGGCGGCAAGGTAACCAGCCCCAGCATTTT. Filled out from reference TRBV7-9 and TRBJ1-5, the complete variable domain reads DTGVSQNPRHKITKRGQNVTFRCDPISEHNRLYWYRQTLGQGPEFLTYFQNEAQLEKSRLLSDRFSAERPKGSFSTLEIQRTEQGDSAMYLCASSHGRGRQGNQPQHFGDGTRLSIL.